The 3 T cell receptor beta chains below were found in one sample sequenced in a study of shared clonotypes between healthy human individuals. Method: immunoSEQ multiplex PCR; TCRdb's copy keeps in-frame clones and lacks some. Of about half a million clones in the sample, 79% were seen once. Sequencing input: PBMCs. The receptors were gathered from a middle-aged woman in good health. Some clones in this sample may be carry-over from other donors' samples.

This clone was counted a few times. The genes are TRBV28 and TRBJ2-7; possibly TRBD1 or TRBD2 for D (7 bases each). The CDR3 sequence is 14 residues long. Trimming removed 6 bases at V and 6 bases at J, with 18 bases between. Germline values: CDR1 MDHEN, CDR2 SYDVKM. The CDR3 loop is CASRETGRGLEQYF. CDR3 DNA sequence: TGTGCCAGCAGAGAGACAGGGAGGGGTCTCGAGCAGTACTTC. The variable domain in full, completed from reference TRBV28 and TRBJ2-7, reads DVKVTQSSRYLVKRTGEKVFLECVQDMDHENMFWYRQDPGLGLRLIYFSYDVKMKEKGDIPEGYSVSREKKERFSLILESASTNQTSMYLCASRETGRGLEQYFGPGTRLTVT.

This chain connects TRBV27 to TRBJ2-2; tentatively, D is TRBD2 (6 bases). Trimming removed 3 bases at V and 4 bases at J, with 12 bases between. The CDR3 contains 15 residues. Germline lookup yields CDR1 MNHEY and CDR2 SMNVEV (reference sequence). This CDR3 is CASSFSREVTGELFF. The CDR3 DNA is TGTGCCAGCAGTTTTTCCAGGGAGGTCACCGGGGAGCTGTTTTTT.

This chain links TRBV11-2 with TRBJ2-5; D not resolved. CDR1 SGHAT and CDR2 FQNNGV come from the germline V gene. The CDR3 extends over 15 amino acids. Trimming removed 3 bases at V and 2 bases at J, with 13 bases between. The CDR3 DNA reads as TGTGCCAGCAGCTTGTCAGACCCCCCGCAAGAGACCCAGTACTTC. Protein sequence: CASSLSDPPQETQYF.